Described below is a single T cell receptor (beta chain) sequence and its context. These data belong to a study of cytomegalovirus exposure and HLA in healthy donors. The CDR3 is 16 residues long. Germline assignment: CDR1 SGHVS and CDR2 FQNEAQ. V lost 1 base and J 6 bases, leaving 16 bases between the germline ends. In the PCR, 60 Vbeta and 13 Jbeta primers were used. Produced via immunoSEQ multiplex PCR; TCRdb's table is partial and in-frame only. The profile shows roughly 150,000 clones, 75% to 85% of them singletons. The receptor was isolated from a woman aged 18-30 years in good health and CMV-seronegative. This chain joins TRBV7-8 and TRBJ2-4; D is possibly TRBD2 (5 bases). Sequenced sample: PBMCs. The CDR3 DNA reads TGTGCCAGCAGCTTAGAATTCGCGGGTATAGGAAACATTCAGTACTTC. Protein sequence: CASSLEFAGIGNIQYF.